This T cell receptor (beta chain) was sequenced for a study of shared clonotypes between healthy human individuals. Produced via immunoSEQ multiplex PCR; TCRdb's table is partial and in-frame only. The repertoire consists of just over 2,000,000 clones, with roughly 95% occurring once and the leading ten covering approximately 0.13%. This CDR3 is 14 amino acids long. Germline trimming cut 0 bases from V and 8 bases from J; bases unmatched to any gene: 7. Per the germline V gene, CDR1 is SGDLS and CDR2 is YYNGEE. This clonotype was sampled from a man between 18 and 35 years old in good health. The rearrangement uses TRBV9 and TRBJ1-2; 7 nucleotides line up with TRBD1. The material sequenced was naive CD4+ T cells sorted from blood. Specified subset: CD45RA+ positively selected. CDR3 protein: CASSVETGLYGYTF. Here the CDR3 DNA reads TGTGCCAGCAGCGTAGAGACAGGGTTATACGGCTACACCTTC. The full variable domain, completed using reference TRBV9 and TRBJ1-2, is DSGVTQTPKHLITATGQRVTLRCSPRSGDLSVYWYQQSLDQGLQFLIQYYNGEERAKGNILERFSAQQFPDLHSELNLSSLELGDSALYFCASSVETGLYGYTFGSGTRLTVV.